These T cell receptor beta chains were read from a single sample in a study of blood T cells in healthy people across ages. TCRdb recomputed calls from the 5' RACE reads with MiXCR, one row per CDR3 protein. The table has approximately 690,000 distinct CDR3 sequences, about 53% seen once. Sequenced input: blood. Receptors were obtained from a man aged 55-75 years in good health. CDR3s include the opening cysteine and the closing phenylalanine or tryptophan. A D gene is named only where the DNA matches it firmly. Size values are once, few and many counts, or a class for expanded clones, and some rows have none.

j_gene | v_gene | abundance | d_gene | CDR3aa | CDR3nt
TRBJ2-1 | TRBV6-2/TRBV6-3 | NA | NA | CASRDGFYNEQFF | TGTGCCAGCAGAGACGGATTCTACAATGAGCAGTTCTTC
TRBJ2-3 | TRBV4-2 | NA | NA | CASSQDAGRGGDTQYF | TGTGCCAGCAGCCAAGATGCGGGGCGAGGAGGAGATACGCAGTATTTT
TRBJ2-7 | TRBV3-1 | NA | NA | CASSQVCVEQYF | TGTGCCAGCAGCCAAGTGTGCGTCGAGCAGTACTTC
TRBJ2-3 | TRBV20-1 | NA | NA | CSARVAPTGIDTQYF | TGCAGTGCTAGAGTTGCGCCGACGGGAATAGATACGCAGTATTTT
TRBJ1-5 | TRBV28 | NA | NA | CASSPPGYSNQPQHF | TGTGCCAGCAGTCCTCCAGGTTATAGCAATCAGCCCCAGCATTTT
TRBJ1-2 | TRBV7-2 | few | TRBD1 | CASSYPGGHGYTF | TGTGCCAGCAGCTACCCAGGGGGGCATGGCTACACCTTC
TRBJ2-1 | TRBV6-5 | NA | NA | CASKIDKAFHNEQFF | TGTGCCAGCAAAATCGACAAGGCTTTTCACAATGAGCAGTTCTTC
TRBJ1-5 | TRBV6-2/TRBV6-3 | NA | TRBD1 | CASSFRDRARYQPQHF | TGTGCCAGCAGCTTCCGGGACAGGGCCCGCTATCAGCCCCAGCATTTT
TRBJ2-1 | TRBV29-1 | NA | TRBD2 | CSVDVSGGYYNEQFF | TGCAGCGTTGATGTTAGCGGGGGTTACTACAATGAGCAGTTCTTC
TRBJ1-4 | TRBV10-3 | few | TRBD1 | CAIRVTGNKEKLFF | TGTGCCATCAGGGTGACAGGGAATAAAGAAAAACTGTTTTTT
TRBJ1-2 | TRBV2 | NA | NA | CASSVTGGRIYGYTF | TGTGCCAGCAGCGTGACAGGCGGTAGGATCTATGGCTACACCTTC
TRBJ2-5 | TRBV27 | NA | TRBD1 | CASRPTGPRETQYF | TGTGCCAGCAGGCCGACAGGGCCCAGAGAGACCCAGTACTTC
TRBJ2-2 | TRBV5-6 | NA | NA | CASSRPGRAGELFF | TGTGCCAGCAGCCGCCCAGGCAGGGCCGGGGAGCTGTTTTTT
TRBJ2-3 | TRBV9 | NA | TRBD1 | CASSPRTGKDDTQYF | TGTGCCAGCAGCCCCAGGACAGGGAAGGACGATACGCAGTATTTT
TRBJ2-7 | TRBV15 | NA | NA | CATSRDSARNNEQYF | TGTGCCACCAGCAGAGATAGTGCGAGAAACAATGAGCAGTACTTC
TRBJ1-5 | TRBV20-1 | NA | NA | CSARTGRNQPQHF | TGCAGTGCTAGGACAGGTAGAAATCAGCCCCAGCATTTT
TRBJ1-6 | TRBV6-1 | few | NA | CASSLGPGVNSPLHF | TGTGCCAGCAGTTTAGGGCCCGGGGTTAATTCACCCCTCCACTTT
TRBJ1-2 | TRBV7-9 | NA | TRBD1 | CASSSRTGSNYGYTF | TGTGCCAGCAGCTCCCGGACAGGATCTAACTATGGCTACACCTTC
TRBJ1-5 | TRBV12-3/TRBV12-4 | NA | NA | CASSLAGLGPQHF | TGTGCCAGCAGTTTAGCCGGATTGGGACCCCAGCATTTT
TRBJ2-1 | TRBV5-4 | NA | TRBD2 | CASSTRTSANNEQFF | TGTGCCAGCAGCACGAGGACTAGCGCCAACAATGAGCAGTTCTTC
TRBJ2-7 | TRBV29-1 | once | TRBD1 | CSALGQGRYNEQYF | TGCAGCGCCCTGGGACAGGGACGTTACAATGAGCAGTACTTC
TRBJ2-1 | TRBV10-3 | few | TRBD1 | CAISSGGATYNEQFF | TGTGCCATCAGTTCAGGGGGCGCGACCTACAATGAGCAGTTCTTC
TRBJ1-2 | TRBV5-8 | once | NA | CASSHRSYGYTF | TGTGCCAGCAGCCATCGGTCATATGGCTACACCTTC
TRBJ2-1 | TRBV7-2 | few | NA | CASSLEIPAGDIYNEQFF | TGTGCCAGCAGCTTAGAGATCCCCGCGGGGGACATATACAATGAGCAGTTCTTC
TRBJ2-7 | TRBV2 | NA | NA | CASSAWGAEYEQYF | TGTGCCAGCAGTGCGTGGGGGGCTGAGTACGAGCAGTACTTC
TRBJ1-2 | TRBV20-1 | few | TRBD1 | CSATRTGQGLEGYTF | TGCAGTGCCACGCGGACCGGACAGGGCTTGGAAGGCTACACCTTC
TRBJ2-1 | TRBV11-2 | NA | NA | CASSPGRTAVWQFF | TGTGCCAGCAGCCCGGGACGGACGGCGGTATGGCAGTTCTTC
TRBJ2-3 | TRBV5-6 | NA | TRBD2 | CASSLDGGTGDTQYF | TGTGCCAGCAGCTTGGACGGGGGGACGGGCGATACGCAGTATTTT
TRBJ2-5 | TRBV7-9 | NA | NA | CASSFRRESETQYF | TGTGCCAGCAGCTTCCGCAGGGAGAGTGAGACCCAGTACTTC
TRBJ2-1 | TRBV7-2 | few | TRBD2 | CASSFTSGGRSEQFF | TGTGCCAGCAGCTTTACTAGCGGGGGGAGGAGTGAGCAGTTCTTC
TRBJ1-2 | TRBV13 | few | NA | CASSLGLRQDYGYTF | TGTGCCAGCAGCTTAGGTCTCAGGCAGGACTATGGCTACACCTTC
TRBJ2-3 | TRBV7-9 | NA | TRBD1 | CASSLVRTGAPPTDTQYF | TGTGCCAGCAGCTTAGTACGGACAGGGGCACCTCCCACAGATACGCAGTATTTT
TRBJ2-1 | TRBV10-3 | NA | NA | CAISESGAGNNEQFF | TGTGCCATCAGTGAGTCTGGCGCAGGGAACAATGAGCAGTTCTTC
TRBJ2-1 | TRBV24-1 | NA | NA | CAASGSGRRDNEQFF | TGTGCCGCCAGTGGATCAGGGAGGAGGGACAATGAGCAGTTCTTC
TRBJ2-1 | TRBV4-1 | few | TRBD2 | CASRPTSGGYNEQFF | TGCGCCAGCAGGCCAACTAGCGGGGGGTACAATGAGCAGTTCTTC
TRBJ2-5 | TRBV12-5 | few | NA | CASLGIQETQYF | TGTGCTAGCCTCGGGATTCAAGAGACCCAGTACTTC
TRBJ2-5 | TRBV4-2 | NA | TRBD1 | CASSQEKGTGEETQYF | TGTGCCAGCAGCCAAGAAAAGGGGACAGGGGAAGAGACCCAGTACTTC
TRBJ2-3 | TRBV14 | many | NA | CASNRAFSTDTQYF | TGTGCCAGTAACAGGGCTTTTAGCACAGATACGCAGTATTTT
TRBJ2-1 | TRBV4-1 | NA | NA | CASSPNEAAYNEQFF | TGCGCCAGCAGCCCGAATGAAGCGGCCTACAATGAGCAGTTCTTC
TRBJ1-2 | TRBV5-1 | NA | TRBD1 | CASSQSRDSNYGYTF | TGCGCCAGCAGCCAATCCCGGGACAGTAACTATGGCTACACCTTC
TRBJ2-3 | TRBV7-2 | NA | TRBD2 | CASSLGASGTSGTDTQYF | TGTGCCAGCAGCTTAGGGGCTAGCGGGACCTCGGGCACAGATACGCAGTATTTT
TRBJ1-5 | TRBV2 | NA | TRBD1 | CASSGTGREQPQHF | TGTGCCAGCTCCGGGACAGGGAGGGAACAGCCCCAGCATTTT
TRBJ2-5 | TRBV6-4 | NA | NA | CASSESSANEQYF | TGTGCCAGCAGTGAGTCCTCTGCCAATGAGCAGTACTTC
TRBJ1-6 | TRBV20-1 | few | NA | CSDSEARDNSPLHF | TGCAGTGACTCTGAGGCCCGGGACAATTCACCCCTCCACTTT
TRBJ1-6 | TRBV7-8 | NA | NA | CASSLLGNSPLHF | TGTGCCAGCAGCTTACTAGGGAACTCACCCCTCCACTTT
TRBJ1-2 | TRBV4-1 | few | NA | CASSQDTQGFGYTF | TGCGCCAGCAGCCAAGACACACAGGGTTTTGGCTACACCTTC
TRBJ2-3 | TRBV4-2 | NA | NA | CASRTSTDTQYF | TGTGCCAGCCGGACGAGCACAGATACGCAGTATTTT
TRBJ2-6 | TRBV7-9 | NA | TRBD2 | CASSPREGLNVLTF | TGTGCCAGCAGCCCTCGGGAGGGCTTAAACGTCCTGACTTTC
TRBJ1-1 | TRBV5-1 | NA | NA | CASSSNQAAAGAFF | TGCGCCAGCAGCTCTAATCAGGCAGCGGCTGGAGCTTTCTTT
TRBJ2-7 | TRBV4-1 | NA | TRBD2 | CASSQGLASYEQYF | TGCGCCAGCAGCCAGGGACTAGCCTCCTACGAGCAGTACTTC
TRBJ2-5 | TRBV20-1 | NA | NA | CSARDPGWETQYF | TGCAGTGCTAGAGATCCAGGTTGGGAGACCCAGTACTTC
TRBJ2-7 | TRBV9 | NA | TRBD1 | CASSVGGTGSYEQYF | TGTGCCAGCAGCGTAGGGGGGACAGGTTCCTACGAGCAGTACTTC
TRBJ2-3 | TRBV6-6 | NA | TRBD2 | CASRLAGGGTQYF | TGTGCCAGCCGGCTAGCGGGGGGGGGTACGCAGTATTTT
TRBJ1-1 | TRBV5-1 | once | TRBD1 | CASSVGQGGWTEAFF | TGCGCCAGCAGCGTTGGACAGGGAGGATGGACTGAAGCTTTCTTT
TRBJ1-2 | TRBV6-2/TRBV6-3 | NA | NA | CASSRDGSYGYTF | TGTGCCAGCAGCAGGGACGGCAGCTATGGCTACACCTTC
TRBJ1-2 | TRBV12-3/TRBV12-4 | NA | NA | CASSLGRIYGYTF | TGTGCCAGCAGTTTAGGCAGGATCTATGGCTACACCTTC
TRBJ2-5 | TRBV29-1 | NA | TRBD1 | CSVELRQGRETQYF | TGCAGCGTTGAACTACGACAGGGGCGAGAGACCCAGTACTTC